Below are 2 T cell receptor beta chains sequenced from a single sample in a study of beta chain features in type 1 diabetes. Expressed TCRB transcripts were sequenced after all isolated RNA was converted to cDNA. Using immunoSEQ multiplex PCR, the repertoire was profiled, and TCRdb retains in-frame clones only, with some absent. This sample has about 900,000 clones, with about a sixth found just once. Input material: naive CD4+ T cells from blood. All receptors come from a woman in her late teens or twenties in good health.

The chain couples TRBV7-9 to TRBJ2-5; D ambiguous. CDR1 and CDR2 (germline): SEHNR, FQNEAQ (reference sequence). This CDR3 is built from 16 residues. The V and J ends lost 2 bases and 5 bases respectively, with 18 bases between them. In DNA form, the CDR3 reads TGTGCCAGCAGCTTAATTTCTGCGAACAGCATGGAGACCCAGTACTTC. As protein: CASSLISANSMETQYF.

CDR3 loop: CAITPGSGHSSYNEQFF. In DNA form, the CDR3 reads TGTGCCATCACCCCGGGTAGCGGCCACTCCTCCTACAATGAGCAGTTCTTC. This chain connects TRBV10-3 to TRBJ2-1, with D possibly being TRBD2 (6 bases). The ends were cut back, 7 bases at V and 0 bases at J, with 19 bases in the middle. Germline loops: CDR1 ENHRY, CDR2 SYGVKD. The CDR3 runs 17 residues.